Shown below are 25 T cell receptor beta chains from a single sample sequenced in a study of vaccination and CD4 T cells after COVID-19. Which antigens these TCRs recognize remains unknown. Stated treatment: roughly ten-day PBMC culture with coronavirus spike peptide pools or control peptides (ViraFEST assay). Sequenced with the Oncomine TCR Beta short-read assay was DNA taken from cultured CD4+ T cells. TCRdb re-derived calls from the PCR reads in MiXCR, one entry per CDR3 protein. The sample includes about 12,000 distinct CDR3 sequences, 60% of them seen just once. The specimen sequenced was CD4+ T cells from blood, cultured in vitro. Source of these receptors: a human donor who had recovered from COVID-19.

V usage is TRBV6-1 and J usage is TRBJ2-5; 9 bases are a match to TRBD2. J was trimmed by 4 bases and V by 6 bases; bases with no gene match: 15. Looked up from germline, CDR1 is MNHNS and CDR2 is SASEGT. The CDR3 covers 17 residues. CDR3 residues: CASRPQGGRARGETQYF. The CDR3 region has the DNA TGTGCCAGCAGGCCCCAGGGCGGGAGGGCCAGGGGAGAGACCCAGTACTTC.

The chain is built from TRBV19 and TRBJ1-5; maybe TRBD1 (6 bases). This CDR3 contains 16 residues. V was cut by 2 bases and J by 2 bases, with 13 bases left in between. Germline CDR1 is LNHDA and CDR2 is SQIVND (reference sequence). The CDR3 is CASSIIPGAGNQPQHF. In nucleotides, the CDR3 is TGTGCCAGTAGTATAATTCCAGGGGCGGGCAATCAGCCCCAGCATTTT.

J is TRBJ2-3 and V is TRBV19; 8 positions match TRBD2. Germline assignment: CDR1 LNHDA and CDR2 SQIVND (reference sequence). There are 16 residues in the CDR3. Losses at the gene ends were 5 bases for V and 4 bases for J; bases not matched to a gene: 11. The CDR3 loop reads CASSPTPAGEADTQYF. Here the CDR3 DNA reads TGTGCCAGTAGTCCGACCCCAGCGGGAGAGGCAGATACGCAGTATTTT. Complete variable domain (other parts from reference TRBV19 and TRBJ2-3): DGGITQSPKYLFRKEGQNVTLSCEQNLNHDAMYWYRQDPGQGLRLIYYSQIVNDFQKGDIAEGYSVSREKKESFPLTVTSAQKNPTAFYLCASSPTPAGEADTQYFGPGTRLTVL.

This chain joins TRBV6-1 and TRBJ2-5; possible D gene TRBD1, 5 bases. This CDR3 comprises 12 residues. The V gene's germline CDR1 is MNHNS and CDR2 SASEGT. V was clipped by 6 bases and J by 4 bases, with 9 bases between them. CDR3 sequence: CASSDSPETQYF. The CDR3 DNA follows: TGTGCCAGCAGCGACAGCCCAGAGACCCAGTACTTC.

This chain joins TRBV10-3 and TRBJ2-5; the D gene is possibly TRBD2 (6 bases). With 6 bases removed from V and 5 bases from J, the gap between germline ends came to 13 bases. Germline CDR1 reads ENHRY; CDR2 reads SYGVKD. CDR3 size: 13 residues. The CDR3 spells CAIRATSHETQYF. Here the CDR3 DNA reads TGTGCCATCAGGGCGACTAGTCATGAGACCCAGTACTTC.

J is TRBJ2-5 and V is TRBV28; D is possibly TRBD2 (6 bases). V lost 2 bases and J lost 1, with 20 bases in between. Germline CDR1 MDHEN, CDR2 SYDVKM. This CDR3 comprises 18 residues. CDR3 DNA: TGTGCCAGCAGTTTACGCTCGTGGACTATTACGACCCAAGAGACCCAGTACTTC. Its protein is CASSLRSWTITTQETQYF.

This chain links TRBV27 with TRBJ2-2, with D perhaps TRBD1 (5 bases). CDR3 length equals 14 residues. With 5 bases removed from V and 4 bases from J, the gap between germline ends came to 11 bases. Per germline, CDR1 MNHEY and CDR2 SMNVEV (reference sequence). This chain's CDR3 is CASSRTPTTGELFF. As DNA, the CDR3 is TGTGCCAGCAGTCGGACACCGACCACCGGGGAGCTGTTTTTT.

This clonotype was detected only a few times. The chain carries TRBV7-9 and TRBJ1-1, with 8 bases identical to TRBD1. V gave up 5 bases and J gave up 4 bases; unmatched junction bases: 6. The germline V gene encodes CDR1 SEHNR and CDR2 FQNEAQ (reference sequence). The CDR3 is 14 amino acids. The CDR3 DNA reads TGTGCCAGCAGCCCGACAGGGGTGACCACTGAAGCTTTCTTT. It encodes CASSPTGVTTEAFF.

V usage is TRBV7-9 and J usage is TRBJ2-1; the D gene is possibly TRBD1 (5 bases). CDR3 length equals 16 residues. The V end was cut by 5 bases, the J end by 9 bases, with 23 bases between. The germline V gene encodes CDR1 SEHNR and CDR2 FQNEAQ (reference sequence). CDR3 sequence: CASSPGWALPRSEQFF. The CDR3 bases are TGTGCCAGCAGCCCAGGGTGGGCTCTACCCCGCTCTGAGCAGTTCTTC.

The chain carries TRBV6-5 and TRBJ2-2, with 9 bases aligning to TRBD1. CDR3 length: 15 amino acids. The ends lost 3 bases at V and 7 bases at J; junction bases unmatched: 6. Germline values: CDR1 MNHEY, CDR2 SVGAGI. The CDR3 reads CASSYSTGGVGELFF. The CDR3 region has the DNA TGTGCCAGCAGTTATTCGACAGGGGGGGTCGGGGAGCTGTTTTTT.

The V call is TRBV20-1, the J call TRBJ2-3; TRBD1 agrees at 7 bases. CDR1 and CDR2 (germline): DFQATT, SNEGSKA (reference sequence). V lost 3 bases to trimming and J lost 1 base; unmatched junction nucleotides: 7. CDR3 length: 15 residues. Written as DNA, the CDR3 is TGCAGTGCTAGCGAACAGGGGCGCGGCACAGATACGCAGTATTTT. It specifies CSASEQGRGTDTQYF.

This clonotype was recorded a few times. The CDR3 here is CASSSSDLDETQYF. CDR3 in DNA: TGTGCCAGCAGCTCCTCGGACCTTGACGAGACCCAGTACTTC. This rearrangement joins TRBV6-5 to TRBJ2-5; D uncertain. CDR1 is MNHEY and CDR2 is SVGAGI in the germline V gene. V was trimmed by 6 bases and J by 5 bases, leaving 16 bases between them. The length of the CDR3 is 14 residues.

A few counts support this clonotype. The chain joins TRBV24-1 to TRBJ2-5, with 8 bases fitting TRBD2. The CDR3 is 16 amino acids. The ends lost 8 bases at V and 4 bases at J; junction bases unmatched: 14. The germline V gene has CDR1 KGHDR and CDR2 SFDVKD. The CDR3 coding sequence is TGTGCCACCACCTCCCAGGGAAGCGGGAGAGGAGAGACCCAGTACTTC. This sequence encodes CATTSQGSGRGETQYF.

The rearrangement uses TRBV7-2 and TRBJ1-6, with no clear D. Germline loops: CDR1 SGHTA, CDR2 FQGNSA. The V end was cut by 2 bases, the J end by 9 bases, with 11 bases between. The CDR3 is made up of 14 amino acids. This CDR3 reads CASSLPPASSPLHF. The DNA for the CDR3 is TGTGCCAGCAGCTTACCCCCGGCGTCTTCACCCCTCCACTTT.

This sequence joins TRBV7-9 and TRBJ2-7; D is undetermined. The CDR3 has 14 amino acids. V was cut by 3 bases and J by 5 bases, with 14 bases left in between. Per germline, CDR1 SEHNR and CDR2 FQNEAQ (reference sequence). The CDR3 spells CASSFDTAIDEQYF. In DNA, the CDR3 is TGTGCCAGCAGCTTCGACACCGCTATCGACGAGCAGTACTTC.

Judged by abundance, this clonotype is medium-sized. The chain has TRBV21-1 and TRBJ2-7; the table's D call of TRBD2 was not tested on the DNA. TRBV21-1 is reported as a pseudogene. This CDR3 region has 17 residues. The CDR3 sequence: CASSPQRPPGRRYEQYF. In DNA, the CDR3 is TGTGCCAGCAGCCCACAAAGACCACCAGGGAGGAGGTACGAGCAGTACTTC.

V and J are TRBV20-1 and TRBJ2-3; 9 bases agree with TRBD1. This CDR3 is 13 amino acids long. Germline-derived CDR1 and CDR2 are DFQATT and SNEGSKA (reference sequence). V was clipped by 5 bases and J by 5 bases; unmatched bases: 5. CDR3 in amino acids: CSAVGQGIDTQYF. CDR3 in DNA: TGCAGTGCTGTCGGACAGGGGATAGATACGCAGTATTTT.

V and J are TRBV7-9 and TRBJ2-3; 10 bases are shared with TRBD2. CDR1 SEHNR and CDR2 FQNEAQ come from the germline V gene (reference sequence). The CDR3 consists of 16 residues. With 6 bases clipped from V and 5 bases from J, the junction kept 11 bases outside the gene matches. CDR3 in DNA: TGTGCCAGCAGTCCTACTAGCGGGATAGTCCTAGATACGCAGTATTTT. Translating gives CASSPTSGIVLDTQYF.

The CDR3 loop reads CASRDPGAYTEAFF. As DNA, the CDR3 is TGTGCCAGCAGGGACCCTGGGGCTTACACTGAAGCTTTCTTT. The chain has TRBV6-2 or TRBV6-3 and TRBJ1-1; TRBD1 might be the D (5 bases). This CDR3 comprises 14 residues. V was shortened by 6 bases and J by 3 bases, with 14 bases between the two germline ends. CDR1 is MNHEY, CDR2 SVGEGT, per germline.

The rearrangement joins TRBV7-3 to TRBJ1-1; a possible D gene is TRBD1 (5 bases). Germline CDR1 is SGHTA and CDR2 is FQGTGA. This CDR3 has 14 amino acids. The V end lost 2 bases, the J end lost 2 bases, and 9 bases lay between the germline ends. This CDR3 is CASSLHQGNTEAFF. The CDR3 region has the DNA TGTGCCAGCAGCTTACACCAGGGAAACACTGAAGCTTTCTTT.

This clonotype was seen only a few times. The chain has TRBV30 and TRBJ1-1; D ambiguous. There are 11 residues in the CDR3. CDR1 and CDR2 from the germline V gene are GTSNPN and SVGIG (reference sequence). Trimming shortened V by 1 base and J by 11 bases, and 11 bases separated the two germline ends. The CDR3 nucleotides read TGTGCCTGGAGTGCCCTCCTAGGGGCTTTCTTT. This codes for CAWSALLGAFF.

The J gene is TRBJ2-2, the V gene TRBV6-1; perhaps TRBD1 as D (5 bases). Germline V gene lookup returns CDR1 MNHNS and CDR2 SASEGT. The CDR3 is made up of 14 amino acids. V was trimmed by 5 bases and J by 2 bases, leaving 9 bases between them. CDR3 in DNA: TGTGCCAGCAGTCTCCGGACAAACACCGGGGAGCTGTTTTTT. The encoded protein is CASSLRTNTGELFF.

V and J are TRBV6-2 or TRBV6-3 and TRBJ1-6, with D unresolved. Trimming removed 6 bases from V and 5 bases from J, with 14 bases in between. Germline values: CDR1 MNHEY, CDR2 SVGEGT. The CDR3 has 15 residues. The CDR3 reads CASRGSGLNNSPLHF. Written as DNA, the CDR3 is TGTGCCAGCAGAGGATCGGGTTTAAATAATTCACCCCTCCACTTT.

The chain combines TRBV6-5 with TRBJ1-2, with D unclear. The V gene's germline CDR1 is MNHEY and CDR2 SVGAGI. V was cut by 2 bases and J by 2 bases, with 12 bases left in between. There are 15 residues in the CDR3. The CDR3 sequence is CASSYVRASNYGYTF. CDR3 nucleotide sequence: TGTGCCAGCAGTTACGTTCGTGCCAGCAACTATGGCTACACCTTC.

CDR3 DNA: TGTGCCAGCAGTCGGGACAGGGGAGGCTACGAGCAGTACTTC. Amino acids: CASSRDRGGYEQYF. The chain uses TRBV27 and TRBJ2-7; 10 nucleotides line up with TRBD1. Trimming at V came to 5 bases and at J to 3 bases, leaving 4 bases not matched to a gene. The CDR3 contains 14 residues. Germline lookup yields CDR1 MNHEY and CDR2 SMNVEV (reference sequence).